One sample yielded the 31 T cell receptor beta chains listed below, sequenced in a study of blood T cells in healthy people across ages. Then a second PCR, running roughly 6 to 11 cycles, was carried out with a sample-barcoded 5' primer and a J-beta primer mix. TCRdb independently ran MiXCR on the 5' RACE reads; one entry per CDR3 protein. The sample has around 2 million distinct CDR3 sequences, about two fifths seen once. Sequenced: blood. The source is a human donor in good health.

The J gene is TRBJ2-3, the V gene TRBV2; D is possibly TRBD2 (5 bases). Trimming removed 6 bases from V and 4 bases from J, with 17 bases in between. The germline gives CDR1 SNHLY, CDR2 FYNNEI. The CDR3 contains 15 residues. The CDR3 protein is CASSTSLGSADTQYF. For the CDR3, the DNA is TGTGCCAGCAGCACCTCTCTGGGGAGCGCAGATACGCAGTATTTT.

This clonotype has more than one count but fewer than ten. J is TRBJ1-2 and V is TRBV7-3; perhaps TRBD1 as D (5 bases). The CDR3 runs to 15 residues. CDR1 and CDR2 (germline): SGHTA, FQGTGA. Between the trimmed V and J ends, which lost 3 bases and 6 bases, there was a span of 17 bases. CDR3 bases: TGTGCCAGCAGCTTCTCCCCGGCAGGGTTGGATGGCTACACCTTC. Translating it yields CASSFSPAGLDGYTF.

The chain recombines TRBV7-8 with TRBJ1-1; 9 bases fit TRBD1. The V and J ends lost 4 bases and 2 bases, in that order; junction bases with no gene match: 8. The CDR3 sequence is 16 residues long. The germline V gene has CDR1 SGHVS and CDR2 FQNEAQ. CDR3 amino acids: CASSSHRGLENTEAFF. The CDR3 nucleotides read TGTGCCAGCAGCTCTCACAGGGGGCTGGAAAACACTGAAGCTTTCTTT.

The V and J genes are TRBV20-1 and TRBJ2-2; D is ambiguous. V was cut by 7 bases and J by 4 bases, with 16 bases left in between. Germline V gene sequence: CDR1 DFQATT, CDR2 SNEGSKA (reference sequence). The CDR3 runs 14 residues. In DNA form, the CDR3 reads TGCAGTGTCACCCTAGGGCTCGCCACCGGGGAGCTGTTTTTT. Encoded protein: CSVTLGLATGELFF.

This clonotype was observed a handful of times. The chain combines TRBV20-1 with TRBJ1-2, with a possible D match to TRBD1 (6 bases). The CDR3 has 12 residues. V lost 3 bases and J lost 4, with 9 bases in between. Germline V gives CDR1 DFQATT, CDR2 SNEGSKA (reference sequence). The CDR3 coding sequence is TGCAGTGCTAGGGGGGACACCTATGGCTACACCTTC. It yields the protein CSARGDTYGYTF.

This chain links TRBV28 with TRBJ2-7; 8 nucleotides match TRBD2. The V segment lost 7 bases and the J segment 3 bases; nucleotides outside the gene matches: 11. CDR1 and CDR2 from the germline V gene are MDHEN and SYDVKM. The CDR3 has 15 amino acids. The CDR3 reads CASTSPGGGRYEQYF. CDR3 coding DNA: TGTGCCAGCACCTCCCCGGGGGGGGGCCGCTACGAGCAGTACTTC.

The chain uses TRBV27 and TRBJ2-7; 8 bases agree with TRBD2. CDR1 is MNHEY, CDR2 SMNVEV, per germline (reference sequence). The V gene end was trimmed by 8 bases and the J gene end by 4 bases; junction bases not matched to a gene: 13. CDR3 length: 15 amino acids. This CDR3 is CASGLLGLDGYEQYF. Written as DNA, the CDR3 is TGTGCCAGCGGCCTATTGGGACTAGACGGGTACGAGCAGTACTTC.

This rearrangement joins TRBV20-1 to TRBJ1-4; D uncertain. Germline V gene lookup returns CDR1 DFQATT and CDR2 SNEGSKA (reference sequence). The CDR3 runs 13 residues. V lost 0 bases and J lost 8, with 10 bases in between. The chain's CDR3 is CSARDNIREKLFF. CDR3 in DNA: TGCAGTGCTAGAGATAACATCAGGGAAAAACTGTTTTTT.

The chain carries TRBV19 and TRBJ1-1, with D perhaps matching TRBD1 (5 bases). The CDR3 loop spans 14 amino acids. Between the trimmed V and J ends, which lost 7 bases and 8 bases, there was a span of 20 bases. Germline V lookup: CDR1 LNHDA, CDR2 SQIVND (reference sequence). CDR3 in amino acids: CASTKNNQGNEAFF. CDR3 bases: TGTGCCAGTACCAAGAATAATCAGGGAAACGAAGCTTTCTTT. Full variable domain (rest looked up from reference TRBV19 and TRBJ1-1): DGGITQSPKYLFRKEGQNVTLSCEQNLNHDAMYWYRQDPGQGLRLIYYSQIVNDFQKGDIAEGYSVSREKKESFPLTVTSAQKNPTAFYLCASTKNNQGNEAFFGQGTRLTVV.

The CDR3 reads CASSARPGTRDNGEAFF. The CDR3 nucleotides read TGTGCCAGCAGCGCGAGACCCGGGACACGGGATAATGGTGAAGCTTTCTTT. The rearrangement links TRBV7-8 to TRBJ1-1; D might be TRBD1 (6 bases). V lost 5 bases, J lost 7 bases, and 26 bases lay in between. This CDR3 has 17 residues. The V gene's germline CDR1 is SGHVS and CDR2 FQNEAQ.

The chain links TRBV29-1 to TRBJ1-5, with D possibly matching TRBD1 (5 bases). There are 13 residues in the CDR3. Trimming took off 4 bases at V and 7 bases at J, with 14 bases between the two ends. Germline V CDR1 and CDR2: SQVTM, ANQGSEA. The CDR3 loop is CSVGDGLNQPQHF. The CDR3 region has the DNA TGCAGCGTTGGGGACGGACTAAACCAGCCCCAGCATTTT.

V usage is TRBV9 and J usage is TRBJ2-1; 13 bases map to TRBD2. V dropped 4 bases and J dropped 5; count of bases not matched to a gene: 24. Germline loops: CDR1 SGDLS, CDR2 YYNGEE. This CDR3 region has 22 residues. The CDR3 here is CASSFPSGTSGAPLHGHNEQFF. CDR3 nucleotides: TGTGCCAGCAGCTTTCCTTCCGGGACTAGCGGGGCCCCCCTTCATGGGCACAATGAGCAGTTCTTC.

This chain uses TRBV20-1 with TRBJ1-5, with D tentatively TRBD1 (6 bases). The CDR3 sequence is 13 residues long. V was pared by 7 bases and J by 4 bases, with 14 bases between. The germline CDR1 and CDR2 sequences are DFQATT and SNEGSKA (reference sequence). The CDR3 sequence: CSVPGQPNQPQHF. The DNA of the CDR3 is TGCAGTGTGCCGGGACAACCTAATCAGCCCCAGCATTTT.

This chain's CDR3 is CAWKSLQEPGQPQHF. DNA for the CDR3: TGTGCCTGGAAAAGCTTACAGGAACCGGGACAGCCCCAGCATTTT. The rearrangement joins TRBV30 to TRBJ1-5, with D tentatively TRBD1 (5 bases). V was shortened by 4 bases and J by 7 bases, with 20 bases between the two germline ends. Germline CDR1 GTSNPN, CDR2 SVGIG (reference sequence). The CDR3 sequence is 15 residues long.

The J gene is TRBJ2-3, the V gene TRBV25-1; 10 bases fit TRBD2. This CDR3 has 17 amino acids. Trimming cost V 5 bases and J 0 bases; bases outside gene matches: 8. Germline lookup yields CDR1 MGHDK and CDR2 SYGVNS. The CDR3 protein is CASSRASGGESTDTQYF. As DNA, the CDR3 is TGTGCCAGCAGTAGGGCTAGCGGGGGAGAAAGCACAGATACGCAGTATTTT.

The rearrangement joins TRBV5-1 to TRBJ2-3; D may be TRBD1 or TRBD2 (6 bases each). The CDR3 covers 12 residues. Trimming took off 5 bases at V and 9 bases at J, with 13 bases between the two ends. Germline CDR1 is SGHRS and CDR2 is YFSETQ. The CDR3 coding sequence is TGCGCCAGCAGTTACAAGGGGGGAACGCAGTATTTT. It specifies CASSYKGGTQYF.

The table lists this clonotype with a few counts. The CDR3: CATSSIAGGGDTQYF. In DNA, the CDR3 is TGTGCCACCAGCAGCATAGCGGGGGGGGGAGATACGCAGTATTTT. J is TRBJ2-3 and V is TRBV15; 11 bases align to TRBD2. The germline V gene has CDR1 LNHNV and CDR2 YYDKDF (reference sequence). V gave up 3 bases and J gave up 5 bases; unmatched junction bases: 4. CDR3 size: 15 residues.

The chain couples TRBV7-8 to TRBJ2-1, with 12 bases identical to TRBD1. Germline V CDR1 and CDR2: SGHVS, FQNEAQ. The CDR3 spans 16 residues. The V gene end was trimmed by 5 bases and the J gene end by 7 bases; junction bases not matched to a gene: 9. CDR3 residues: CASSPGTGGLLNEQFF. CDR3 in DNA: TGTGCCAGCAGCCCGGGGACAGGGGGCCTCTTAAATGAGCAGTTCTTC.

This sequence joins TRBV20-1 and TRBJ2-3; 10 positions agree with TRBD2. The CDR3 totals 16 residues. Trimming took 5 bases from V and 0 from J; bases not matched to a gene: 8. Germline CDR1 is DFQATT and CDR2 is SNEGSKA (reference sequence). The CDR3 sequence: CSAPGTSVVSTDTQYF. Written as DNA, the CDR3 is TGCAGTGCTCCCGGGACTAGCGTAGTTAGCACAGATACGCAGTATTTT.

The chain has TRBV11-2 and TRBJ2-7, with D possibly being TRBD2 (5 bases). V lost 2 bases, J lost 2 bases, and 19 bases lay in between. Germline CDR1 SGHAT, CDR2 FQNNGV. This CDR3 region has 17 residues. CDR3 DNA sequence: TGTGCCAGCAGCTTATTTTTAACCTTCTCTAGCCCCTACGAGCAGTACTTC. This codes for CASSLFLTFSSPYEQYF.

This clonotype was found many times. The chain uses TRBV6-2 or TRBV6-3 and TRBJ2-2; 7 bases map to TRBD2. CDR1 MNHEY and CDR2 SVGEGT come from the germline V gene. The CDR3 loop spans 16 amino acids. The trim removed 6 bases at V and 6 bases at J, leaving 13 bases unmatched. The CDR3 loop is CASRPPEAGEAGELFF. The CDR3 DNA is TGTGCCAGCAGGCCACCGGAGGCGGGGGAAGCCGGGGAGCTGTTTTTT.

The CDR3 region is CSASLGRVKGETQYF. The CDR3 DNA sequence: TGCAGTGCTAGCCTCGGAAGGGTCAAGGGAGAGACCCAGTACTTC. This chain joins TRBV20-1 and TRBJ2-5, with D uncertain. V lost 3 bases to trimming and J lost 4 bases, with 18 bases between them. Looked up from germline, CDR1 is DFQATT and CDR2 is SNEGSKA (reference sequence). CDR3 size: 15 residues.

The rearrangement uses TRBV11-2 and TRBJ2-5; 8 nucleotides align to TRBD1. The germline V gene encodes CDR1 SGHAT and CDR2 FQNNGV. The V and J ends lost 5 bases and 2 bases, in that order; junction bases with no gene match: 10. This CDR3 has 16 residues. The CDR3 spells CASSKGGQGKQETQYF. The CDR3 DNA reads TGTGCCAGCAGCAAAGGAGGACAGGGAAAGCAAGAGACCCAGTACTTC.

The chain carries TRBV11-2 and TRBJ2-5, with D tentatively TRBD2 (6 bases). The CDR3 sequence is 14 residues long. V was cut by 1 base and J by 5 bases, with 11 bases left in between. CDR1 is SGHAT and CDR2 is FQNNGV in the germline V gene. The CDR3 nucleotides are TGTGCCAGCAGCTTAGTAGCGGTCGCGGAGACCCAGTACTTC. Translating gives CASSLVAVAETQYF. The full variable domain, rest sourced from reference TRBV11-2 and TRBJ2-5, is EAGVAQSPRYKIIEKRQSVAFWCNPISGHATLYWYQQILGQGPKLLIQFQNNGVVDDSQLPKDRFSAERLKGVDSTLKIQPAKLEDSAVYLCASSLVAVAETQYFGPGTRLLVL.

CDR3 in DNA: TGTGCCAGCAGCTTAAAAAGTCTTACGGGGGCTTCTGGAAACACCATATATTTT. It codes for CASSLKSLTGASGNTIYF. V gene TRBV7-6 combines with J gene TRBJ1-3, with D possibly TRBD1 on 6 matching bases. The V gene lost 2 bases and the J gene lost 1 base, with 18 bases spanning the gap. The germline V gene encodes CDR1 SGHVS and CDR2 FNYEAQ. This CDR3 has 18 residues.

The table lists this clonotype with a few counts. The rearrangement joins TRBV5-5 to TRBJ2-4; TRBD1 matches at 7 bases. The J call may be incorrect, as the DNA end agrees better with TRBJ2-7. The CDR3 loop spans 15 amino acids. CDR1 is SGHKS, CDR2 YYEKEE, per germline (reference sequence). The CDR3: CASSLRQGFLDEQYF. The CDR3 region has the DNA TGTGCCAGCAGCCTAAGACAGGGTTTTTTGGACGAGCAGTACTTC.

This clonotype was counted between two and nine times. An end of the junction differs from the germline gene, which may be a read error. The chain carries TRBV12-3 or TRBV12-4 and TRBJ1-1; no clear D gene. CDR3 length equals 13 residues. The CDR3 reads CASCLGGGTEAFF. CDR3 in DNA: TGTGCCAGCTGTTTAGGTGGAGGGACTGAAGCTTTCTTT.

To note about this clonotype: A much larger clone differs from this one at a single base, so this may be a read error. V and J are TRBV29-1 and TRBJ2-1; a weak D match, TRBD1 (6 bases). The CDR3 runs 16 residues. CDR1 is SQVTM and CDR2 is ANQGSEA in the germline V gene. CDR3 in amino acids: CSIEAEIPGQYNEQFF. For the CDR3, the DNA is TGCAGCATTGAAGCCGAGATCCCAGGACAGTACAATGAGCAGTTCTTC.

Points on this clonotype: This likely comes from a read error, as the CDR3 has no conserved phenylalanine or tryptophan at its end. This chain's CDR3 is CSARWNSYEQYC. The CDR3 nucleotides read TGCAGTGCTAGGTGGAACTCCTACGAGCAGTACTGC. V and J are TRBV20-1 and TRBJ2-7; D is ambiguous. Germline CDR1 reads DFQATT; CDR2 reads SNEGSKA (reference sequence). The CDR3 extends over 12 amino acids. Trimming removed 3 bases from V and 0 bases from J, with 6 bases in between.

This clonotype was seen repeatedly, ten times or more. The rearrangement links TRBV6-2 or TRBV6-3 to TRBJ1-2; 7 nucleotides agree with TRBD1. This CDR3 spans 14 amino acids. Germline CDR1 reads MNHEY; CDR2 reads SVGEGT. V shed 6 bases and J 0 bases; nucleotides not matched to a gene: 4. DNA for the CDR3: TGTGCCAGCAGCCGAGGGACAGCTAACTATGGCTACACCTTC. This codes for CASSRGTANYGYTF.

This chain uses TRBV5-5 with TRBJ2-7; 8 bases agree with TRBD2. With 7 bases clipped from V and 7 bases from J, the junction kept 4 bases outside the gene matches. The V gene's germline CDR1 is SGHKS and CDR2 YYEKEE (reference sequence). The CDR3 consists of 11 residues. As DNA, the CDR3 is TGTGCCAGCCTCCGGGGGGGTGAGCAGTACTTC. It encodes CASLRGGEQYF.